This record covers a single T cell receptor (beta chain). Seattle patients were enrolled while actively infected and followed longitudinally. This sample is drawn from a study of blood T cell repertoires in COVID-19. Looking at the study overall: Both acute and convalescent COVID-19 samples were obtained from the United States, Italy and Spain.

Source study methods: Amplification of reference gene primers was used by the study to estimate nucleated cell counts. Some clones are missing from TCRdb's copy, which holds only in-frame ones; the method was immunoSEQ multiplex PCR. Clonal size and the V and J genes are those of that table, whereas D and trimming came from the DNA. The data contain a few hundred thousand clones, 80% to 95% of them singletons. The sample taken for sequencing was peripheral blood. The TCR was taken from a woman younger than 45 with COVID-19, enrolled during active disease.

In DNA form, the CDR3 reads TGTGCCAGTAGTATGGGCCGAAACACTGAAGCTTTCTTT. Protein: CASSMGRNTEAFF. The chain recombines TRBV19 with TRBJ1-1; no clear D. The V gene's germline CDR1 is LNHDA and CDR2 SQIVND (reference sequence). This CDR3 spans 13 amino acids. Deletions cut 3 bases from V and 2 bases from J, with 7 bases between.